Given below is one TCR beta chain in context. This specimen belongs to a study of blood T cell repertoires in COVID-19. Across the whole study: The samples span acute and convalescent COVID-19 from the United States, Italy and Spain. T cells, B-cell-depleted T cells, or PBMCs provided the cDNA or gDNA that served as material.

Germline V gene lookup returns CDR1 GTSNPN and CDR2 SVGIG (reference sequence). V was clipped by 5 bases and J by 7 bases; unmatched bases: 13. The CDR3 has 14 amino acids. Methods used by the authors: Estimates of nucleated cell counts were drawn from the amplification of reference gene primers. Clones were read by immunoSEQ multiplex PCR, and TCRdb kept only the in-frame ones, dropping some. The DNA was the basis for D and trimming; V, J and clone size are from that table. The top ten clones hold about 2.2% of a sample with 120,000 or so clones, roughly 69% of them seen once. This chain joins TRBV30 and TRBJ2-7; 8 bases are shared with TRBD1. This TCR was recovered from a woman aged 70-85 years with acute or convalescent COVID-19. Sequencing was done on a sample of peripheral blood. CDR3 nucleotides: TGTGCCTGGCCTACCCGGGACAGGCGCTATGAGCAGTACTTC. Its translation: CAWPTRDRRYEQYF.